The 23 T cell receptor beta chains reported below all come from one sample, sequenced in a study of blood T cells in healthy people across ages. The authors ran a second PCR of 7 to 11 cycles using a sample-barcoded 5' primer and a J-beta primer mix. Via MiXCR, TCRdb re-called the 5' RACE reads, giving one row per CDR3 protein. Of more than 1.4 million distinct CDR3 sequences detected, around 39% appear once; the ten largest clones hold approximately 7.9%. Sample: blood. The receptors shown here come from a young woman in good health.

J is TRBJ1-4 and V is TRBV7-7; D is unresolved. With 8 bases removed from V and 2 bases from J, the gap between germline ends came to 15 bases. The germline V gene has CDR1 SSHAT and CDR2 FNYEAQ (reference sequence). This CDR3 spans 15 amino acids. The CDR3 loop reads CASGKLTGTNEKLFF. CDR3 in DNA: TGTGCCAGCGGCAAGCTCACGGGGACTAATGAAAAACTGTTTTTT.

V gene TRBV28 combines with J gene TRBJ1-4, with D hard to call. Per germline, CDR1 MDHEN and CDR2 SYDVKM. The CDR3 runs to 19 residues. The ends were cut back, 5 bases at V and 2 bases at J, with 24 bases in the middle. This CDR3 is CASSAPPRSWQVTNEKLFF. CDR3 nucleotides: TGTGCCAGCAGTGCCCCACCTAGGTCTTGGCAGGTTACTAATGAAAAACTGTTTTTT.

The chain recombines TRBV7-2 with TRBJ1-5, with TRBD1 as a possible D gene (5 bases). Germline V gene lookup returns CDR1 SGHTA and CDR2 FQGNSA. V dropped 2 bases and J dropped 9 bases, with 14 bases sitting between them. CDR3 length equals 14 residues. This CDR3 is CASSLIGPQGPQHF. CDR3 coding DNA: TGTGCCAGCAGCTTAATAGGGCCGCAGGGGCCCCAGCATTTT.

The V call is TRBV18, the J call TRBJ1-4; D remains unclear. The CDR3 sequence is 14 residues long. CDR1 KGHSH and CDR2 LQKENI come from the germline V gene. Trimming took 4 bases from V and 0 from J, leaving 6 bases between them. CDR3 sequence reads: CASSQQSTNEKLFF. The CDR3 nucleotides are TGTGCCAGCTCACAGCAGTCAACTAATGAAAAACTGTTTTTT.

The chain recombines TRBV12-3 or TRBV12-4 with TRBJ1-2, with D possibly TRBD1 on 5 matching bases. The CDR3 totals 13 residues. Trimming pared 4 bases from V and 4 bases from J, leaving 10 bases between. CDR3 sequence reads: CASSSGFPYGYTF. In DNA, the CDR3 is TGTGCCAGCAGTTCAGGGTTCCCCTATGGCTACACCTTC.

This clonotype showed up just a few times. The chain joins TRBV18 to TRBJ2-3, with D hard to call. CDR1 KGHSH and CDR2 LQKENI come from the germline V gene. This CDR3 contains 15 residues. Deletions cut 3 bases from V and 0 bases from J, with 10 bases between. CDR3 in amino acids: CASSPRSSSTDTQYF. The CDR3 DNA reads TGTGCCAGCTCACCGCGGAGCTCTAGCACAGATACGCAGTATTTT.

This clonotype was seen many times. The CDR3 sequence: CAISESTMSAVASTDTQYF. CDR3 sequence (DNA): TGTGCCATCAGTGAGTCAACAATGTCAGCGGTAGCTAGCACAGATACGCAGTATTTT. The chain combines TRBV10-3 with TRBJ2-3, with TRBD2 as a possible D gene (5 bases). CDR1 ENHRY and CDR2 SYGVKD come from the germline V gene. Deletions cut 0 bases from V and 0 bases from J, with 19 bases between. The CDR3 consists of 19 residues.

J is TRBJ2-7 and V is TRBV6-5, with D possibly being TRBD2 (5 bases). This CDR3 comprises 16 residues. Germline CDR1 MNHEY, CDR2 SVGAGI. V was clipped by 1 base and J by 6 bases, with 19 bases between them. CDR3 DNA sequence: TGTGCCAGCAGTTACTGGAATGCGGCTGAGGGCTCCGAGCAGTACTTC. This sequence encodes CASSYWNAAEGSEQYF.

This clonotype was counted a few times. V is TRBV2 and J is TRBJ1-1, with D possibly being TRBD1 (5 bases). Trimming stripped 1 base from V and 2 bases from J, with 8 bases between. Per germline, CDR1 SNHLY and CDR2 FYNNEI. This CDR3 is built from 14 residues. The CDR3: CASSEVWDNTEAFF. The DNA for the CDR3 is TGTGCCAGCAGTGAAGTATGGGACAACACTGAAGCTTTCTTT.

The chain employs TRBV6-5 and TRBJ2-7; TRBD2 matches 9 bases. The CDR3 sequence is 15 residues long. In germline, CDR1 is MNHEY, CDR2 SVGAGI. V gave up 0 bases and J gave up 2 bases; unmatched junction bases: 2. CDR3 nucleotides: TGTGCCAGCAGTTACTCTGCTAGCGGGGCCTACGAGCAGTACTTC. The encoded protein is CASSYSASGAYEQYF.

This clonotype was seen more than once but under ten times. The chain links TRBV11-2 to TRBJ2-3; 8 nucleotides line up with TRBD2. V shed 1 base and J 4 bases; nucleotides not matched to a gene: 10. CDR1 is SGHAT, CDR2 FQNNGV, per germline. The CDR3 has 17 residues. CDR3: CASSLVRGSGGPDTQYF. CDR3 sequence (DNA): TGTGCCAGCAGCTTAGTTAGGGGGAGCGGGGGCCCAGATACGCAGTATTTT. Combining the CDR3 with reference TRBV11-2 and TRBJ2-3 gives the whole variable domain EAGVAQSPRYKIIEKRQSVAFWCNPISGHATLYWYQQILGQGPKLLIQFQNNGVVDDSQLPKDRFSAERLKGVDSTLKIQPAKLEDSAVYLCASSLVRGSGGPDTQYFGPGTRLTVL.

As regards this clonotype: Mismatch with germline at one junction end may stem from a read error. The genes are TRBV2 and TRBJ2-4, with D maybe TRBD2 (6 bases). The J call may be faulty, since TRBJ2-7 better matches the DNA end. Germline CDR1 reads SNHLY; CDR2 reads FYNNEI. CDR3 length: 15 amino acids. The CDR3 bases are TGTGCCAGCAGGCCATTCTCTAGCGTCTCCTGCGAGCAGTACTTC. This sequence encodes CASRPFSSVSCEQYF.

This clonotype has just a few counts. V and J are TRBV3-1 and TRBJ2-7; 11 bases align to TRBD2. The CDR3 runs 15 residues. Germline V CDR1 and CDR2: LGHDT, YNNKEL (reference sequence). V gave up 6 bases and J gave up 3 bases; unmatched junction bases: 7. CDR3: CASRSIAGGLYEQYF. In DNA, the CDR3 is TGTGCCAGCAGATCAATAGCGGGAGGGCTCTACGAGCAGTACTTC.

Here the CDR3 reads CASSGGQGQKLFF. CDR3 in DNA: TGTGCCAGCAGTGGGGGACAGGGTCAAAAACTGTTTTTT. The chain has TRBV25-1 and TRBJ1-4; 9 positions match TRBD1. Germline V gene data show CDR1 as MGHDK and CDR2 as SYGVNS. V was clipped by 4 bases and J by 9 bases; unmatched bases: 3. The CDR3 has 13 amino acids.

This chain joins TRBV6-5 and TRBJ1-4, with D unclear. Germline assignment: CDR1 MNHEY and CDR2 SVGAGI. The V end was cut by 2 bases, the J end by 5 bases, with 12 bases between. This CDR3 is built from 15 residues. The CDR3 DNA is TGTGCCAGCAGTTACGGCGGGGTCGGGAATGAAAAACTGTTTTTT. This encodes CASSYGGVGNEKLFF.

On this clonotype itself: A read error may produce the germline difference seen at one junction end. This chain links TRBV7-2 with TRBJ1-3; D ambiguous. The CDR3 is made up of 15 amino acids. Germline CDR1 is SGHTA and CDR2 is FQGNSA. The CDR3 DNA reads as TGTGCCAGCAGCTCGACGAGTACACCTGGAAGCACCATATATTTT. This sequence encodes CASSSTSTPGSTIYF.

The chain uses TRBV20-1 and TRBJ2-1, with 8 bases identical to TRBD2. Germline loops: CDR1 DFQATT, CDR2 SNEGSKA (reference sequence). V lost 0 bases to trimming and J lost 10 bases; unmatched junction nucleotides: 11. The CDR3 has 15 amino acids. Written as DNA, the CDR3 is TGCAGTGCTAGAGATCCAGGGAGCGGGGGCGACGAGCAGTTCTTC. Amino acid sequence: CSARDPGSGGDEQFF.

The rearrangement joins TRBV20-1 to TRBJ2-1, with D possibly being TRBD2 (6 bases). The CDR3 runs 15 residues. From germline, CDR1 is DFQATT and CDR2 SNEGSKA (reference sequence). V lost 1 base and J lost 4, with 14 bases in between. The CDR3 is CSARAVVGGYNEQFF. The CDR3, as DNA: TGCAGTGCTAGAGCGGTAGTGGGAGGTTACAATGAGCAGTTCTTC.

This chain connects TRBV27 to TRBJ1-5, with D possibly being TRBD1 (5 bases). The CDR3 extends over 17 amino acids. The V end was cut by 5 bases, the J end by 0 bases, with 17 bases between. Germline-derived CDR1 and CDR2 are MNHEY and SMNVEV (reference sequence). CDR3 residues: CASSLRPGTDSNQPQHF. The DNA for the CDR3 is TGTGCCAGCAGTCTAAGACCCGGGACGGATAGCAATCAGCCCCAGCATTTT.

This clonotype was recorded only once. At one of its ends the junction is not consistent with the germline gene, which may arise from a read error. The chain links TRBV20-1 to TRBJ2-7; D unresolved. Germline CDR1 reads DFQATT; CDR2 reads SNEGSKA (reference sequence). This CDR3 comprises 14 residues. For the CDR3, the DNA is TGCAGTGCTAGAGATCCAGGCGGTTCCTACGAGCAGTCCTTC. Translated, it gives CSARDPGGSYEQSF.

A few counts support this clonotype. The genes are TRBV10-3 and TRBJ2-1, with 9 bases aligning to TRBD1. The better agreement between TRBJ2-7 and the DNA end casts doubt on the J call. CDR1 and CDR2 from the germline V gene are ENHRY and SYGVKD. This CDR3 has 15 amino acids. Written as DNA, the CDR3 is TGTGCCATCAGATCCGGACAGGGGACCTACAATGAGCAGTACTTC. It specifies CAIRSGQGTYNEQYF.

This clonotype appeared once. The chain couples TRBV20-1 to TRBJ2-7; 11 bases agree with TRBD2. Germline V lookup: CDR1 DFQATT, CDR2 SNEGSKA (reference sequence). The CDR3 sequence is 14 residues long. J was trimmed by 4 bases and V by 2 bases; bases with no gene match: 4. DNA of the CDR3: TGCAGTGCTAGACTAGCGGGAGGCAGGTACGAGCAGTACTTC. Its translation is CSARLAGGRYEQYF.

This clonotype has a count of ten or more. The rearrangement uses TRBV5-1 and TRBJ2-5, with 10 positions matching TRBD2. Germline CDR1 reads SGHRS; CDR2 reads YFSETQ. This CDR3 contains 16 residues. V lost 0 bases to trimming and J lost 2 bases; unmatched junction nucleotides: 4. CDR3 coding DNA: TGCGCCAGCAGCTTGGGACTAGCGGGTCGTCAAGAGACCCAGTACTTC. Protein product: CASSLGLAGRQETQYF. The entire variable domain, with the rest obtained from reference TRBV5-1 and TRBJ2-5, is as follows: KAGVTQTPRYLIKTRGQQVTLSCSPISGHRSVSWYQQTPGQGLQFLFEYFSETQRNKGNFPGRFSGRQFSNSRSEMNVSTLELGDSALYLCASSLGLAGRQETQYFGPGTRLLVL.